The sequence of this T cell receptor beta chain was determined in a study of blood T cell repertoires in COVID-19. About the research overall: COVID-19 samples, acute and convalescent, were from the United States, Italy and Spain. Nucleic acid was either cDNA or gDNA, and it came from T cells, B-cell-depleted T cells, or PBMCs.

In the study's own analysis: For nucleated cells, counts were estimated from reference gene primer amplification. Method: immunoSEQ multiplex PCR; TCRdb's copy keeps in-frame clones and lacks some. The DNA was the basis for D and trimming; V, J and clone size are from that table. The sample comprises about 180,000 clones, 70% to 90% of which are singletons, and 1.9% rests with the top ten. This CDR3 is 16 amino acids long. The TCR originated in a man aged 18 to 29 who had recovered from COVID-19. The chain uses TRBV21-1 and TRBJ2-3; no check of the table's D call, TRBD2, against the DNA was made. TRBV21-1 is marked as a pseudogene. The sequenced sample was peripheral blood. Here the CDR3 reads CASSKARGGRADTQYF. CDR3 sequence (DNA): TGTGCCAGCAGCAAAGCGCGGGGCGGGAGGGCAGATACGCAGTATTTT.